This entry lists 13 T cell receptor beta chains sequenced from one sample in a study of patients and donors after allogeneic stem cell transplantation. A single record per CDR3 protein comes from TCRdb applying MiXCR to the RT-PCR reads. This sample carries 150,000 to 200,000 distinct CDR3 sequences, approximately 30% of them seen once, and the ten largest clones take under 3.5%. Sequenced input: blood, either unsorted or a sorted T cell fraction (not recorded which). The receptors stem from a human donor who was either an allogeneic HSCT recipient or a stem cell or donor lymphocyte infusion donor (not recorded which). It is not recorded whose cells these are; they may come from a transplant donor.

This clonotype was counted only a few times. Here the CDR3 reads CASSQGRQAYEQYF. The CDR3 DNA reads as TGTGCCAGCAGCCAAGGGCGACAAGCCTACGAGCAGTACTTC. The V and J genes are TRBV4-2 and TRBJ2-7, with D unclear. V was clipped by 1 base and J by 2 bases, with 9 bases between them. Germline V lookup: CDR1 LGHNA, CDR2 YNFKEQ. The CDR3 totals 14 residues.

This rearrangement joins TRBV20-1 to TRBJ1-6; D call uncertain. The CDR3 length is 13 residues. The germline gives CDR1 DFQATT, CDR2 SNEGSKA (reference sequence). V was shortened by 2 bases and J by 10 bases, with 12 bases between the two germline ends. CDR3 in amino acids: CSARTGIGSPLHF. The CDR3 nucleotides read TGCAGTGCTAGAACTGGGATCGGATCACCCCTCCACTTT.

This clonotype was detected only a few times. Mismatch with germline at one junction end may stem from a read error. The chain joins TRBV10-3 to TRBJ1-1; D might be TRBD1 (5 bases). This CDR3 region has 15 residues. Germline V CDR1 and CDR2: ENHRY, SYGVKD. The CDR3 bases are TGTGCCATCAGTGCTAAGACAGCTTTGAACGCTGAAGCTTTCTTT. It is translated as CAISAKTALNAEAFF.

In this sample, this clonotype turned up many times. This sequence joins TRBV27 and TRBJ2-7; D ambiguous. The V gene's germline CDR1 is MNHEY and CDR2 SMNVEV (reference sequence). Trimming removed 4 bases from V and 0 bases from J, with 1 base in between. This CDR3 has 11 residues. Here the CDR3 reads CASSSSYEQYF. In DNA form, the CDR3 reads TGTGCCAGCAGTTCCTCCTACGAGCAGTACTTC.

The rearrangement links TRBV5-6 to TRBJ2-7; a weak D match, TRBD2 (7 bases). The CDR3 spans 12 residues. V dropped 0 bases and J dropped 11 bases, with 12 bases sitting between them. The germline V gene has CDR1 SGHDT and CDR2 YYEEEE. CDR3 region: CASSLEGGRKYF. CDR3 nucleotides: TGTGCCAGCAGCTTGGAGGGGGGGCGTAAGTACTTC.

This clonotype was seen a handful of times. This chain links TRBV3-1 with TRBJ1-2; the D is unclear. The CDR3 length is 14 residues. The ends were cut back, 0 bases at V and 4 bases at J, with 9 bases in the middle. CDR1 is LGHDT and CDR2 is YNNKEL in the germline V gene (reference sequence). The chain's CDR3 is CASSQEIRGYGYTF. The CDR3 DNA follows: TGTGCCAGCAGCCAAGAGATCCGTGGCTATGGCTACACCTTC.

There are a few counts of this clonotype. The genes are TRBV12-3 or TRBV12-4 and TRBJ1-2, with 8 bases that match TRBD1. The V segment lost 5 bases and the J segment 5 bases; nucleotides outside the gene matches: 10. CDR3 length: 15 amino acids. The CDR3 loop reads CASSLWDRPGYGYTF. Written as DNA, the CDR3 is TGTGCCAGCAGTCTTTGGGACAGGCCCGGTTATGGCTACACCTTC.

The gene calls are TRBV21-1 and TRBJ2-5; the table's D call TRBD2 went unverified against the DNA. TRBV21-1 is labeled a pseudogene. CDR3 size: 16 residues. The CDR3 sequence: CASRSLAGRAIETQYF. DNA for the CDR3: TGTGCCAGCAGGTCTCTAGCGGGAAGGGCAATAGAGACCCAGTACTTC.

The J gene is TRBJ1-5, the V gene TRBV24-1; D uncertain. This CDR3 has 13 residues. Germline CDR1 is KGHDR and CDR2 is SFDVKD. V was shortened by 3 bases and J by 5 bases, with 7 bases between the two germline ends. The CDR3 DNA follows: TGTGCCACCAGTGATGATTCCTATCAGCCCCAGCATTTT. Its translation is CATSDDSYQPQHF.

The chain recombines TRBV4-3 with TRBJ2-7; the D is unclear. This CDR3 is built from 14 residues. Germline values: CDR1 LGHNA, CDR2 YSLEER. V lost 2 bases, J lost 8 bases, and 16 bases lay in between. This CDR3 is CASSQTLPPEKQYF. In DNA, the CDR3 is TGCGCCAGCAGCCAAACCCTTCCCCCAGAGAAGCAGTACTTC.

This clonotype was observed a handful of times. The V and J genes are TRBV20-1 and TRBJ2-7; D is unresolved. Between the trimmed V and J ends, which lost 6 bases and 0 bases, there was a span of 9 bases. CDR1 is DFQATT, CDR2 SNEGSKA, per germline (reference sequence). The CDR3 has 12 amino acids. Here the CDR3 DNA reads TGCAGTGCGTGTCCCAGCTCCTACGAGCAGTACTTC. Translating it yields CSACPSSYEQYF.

This clonotype was counted only a few times. CDR3 protein: CAISLTGREDTEAFF. The CDR3 nucleotides read TGTGCCATCAGTCTTACAGGGCGAGAGGACACTGAAGCTTTCTTT. The rearrangement joins TRBV10-3 to TRBJ1-1; perhaps TRBD1 as D (6 bases). Germline lookup yields CDR1 ENHRY and CDR2 SYGVKD. V lost 5 bases and J lost 3, with 16 bases in between. This CDR3 region has 15 residues.

J is TRBJ2-3 and V is TRBV4-2, with 15 nucleotides matching TRBD2. The CDR3 is 18 residues long. The junction had 9 bases not matched to a gene; V was cut back by 2 bases and J by 6 bases. Germline V gene data show CDR1 as LGHNA and CDR2 as YNFKEQ. CDR3 coding DNA: TGTGCCAGCAGCCAATTCCGGGGGACTAGCGGGAGGTCGGATACGCAGTATTTT. It yields the protein CASSQFRGTSGRSDTQYF.